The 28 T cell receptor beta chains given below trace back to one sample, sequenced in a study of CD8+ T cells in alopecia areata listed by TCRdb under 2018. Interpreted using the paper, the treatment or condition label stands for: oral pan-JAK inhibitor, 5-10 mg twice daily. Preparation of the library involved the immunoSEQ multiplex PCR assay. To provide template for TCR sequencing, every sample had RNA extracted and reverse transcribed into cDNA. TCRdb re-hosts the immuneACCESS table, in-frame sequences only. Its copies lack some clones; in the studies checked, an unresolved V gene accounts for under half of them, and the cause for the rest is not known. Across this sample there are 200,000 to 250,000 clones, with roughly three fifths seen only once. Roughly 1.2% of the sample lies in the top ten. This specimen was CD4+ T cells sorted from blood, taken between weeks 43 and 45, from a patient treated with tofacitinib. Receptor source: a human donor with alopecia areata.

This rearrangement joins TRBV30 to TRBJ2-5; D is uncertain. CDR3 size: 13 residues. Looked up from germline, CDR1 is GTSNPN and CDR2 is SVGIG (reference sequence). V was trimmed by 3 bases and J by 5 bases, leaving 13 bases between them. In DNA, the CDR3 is TGTGCCTGGAGGGACGGCGAAAAGGAGACCCAGTACTTC. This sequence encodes CAWRDGEKETQYF.

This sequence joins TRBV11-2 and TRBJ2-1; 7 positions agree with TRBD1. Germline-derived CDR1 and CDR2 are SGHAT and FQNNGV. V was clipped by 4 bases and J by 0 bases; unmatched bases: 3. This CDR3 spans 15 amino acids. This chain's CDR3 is CASSSQGVSYNEQFF. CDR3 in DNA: TGTGCCAGCAGCTCTCAGGGGGTCTCCTACAATGAGCAGTTCTTC.

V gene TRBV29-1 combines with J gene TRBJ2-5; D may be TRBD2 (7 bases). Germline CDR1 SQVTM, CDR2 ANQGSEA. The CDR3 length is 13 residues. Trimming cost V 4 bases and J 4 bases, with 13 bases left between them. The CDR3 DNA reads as TGCAGCGTTGGGGGGGGGCTTCGAGAGACCCAGTACTTC. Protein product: CSVGGGLRETQYF.

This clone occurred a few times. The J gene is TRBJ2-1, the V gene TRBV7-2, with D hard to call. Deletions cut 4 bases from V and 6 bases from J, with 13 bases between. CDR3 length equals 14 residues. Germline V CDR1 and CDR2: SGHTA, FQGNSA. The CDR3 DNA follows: TGTGCCAGCAGCTCAGGTTCGGACCGCAATGAGCAGTTCTTC. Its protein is CASSSGSDRNEQFF. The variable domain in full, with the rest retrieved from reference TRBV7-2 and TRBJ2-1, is GAGVSQSPSNKVTEKGKDVELRCDPISGHTALYWYRQSLGQGLEFLIYFQGNSAPDKSGLPSDRFSAERTGGSVSTLTIQRTQQEDSAVYLCASSSGSDRNEQFFGPGTRLTVL.

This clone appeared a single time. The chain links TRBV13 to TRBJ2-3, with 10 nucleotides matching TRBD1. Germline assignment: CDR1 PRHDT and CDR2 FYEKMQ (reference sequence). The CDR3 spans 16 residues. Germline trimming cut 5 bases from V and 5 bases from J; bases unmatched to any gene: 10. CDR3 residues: CASSHRDRGELDTQYF. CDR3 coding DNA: TGTGCCAGCAGCCACAGGGACAGGGGAGAACTAGATACGCAGTATTTT.

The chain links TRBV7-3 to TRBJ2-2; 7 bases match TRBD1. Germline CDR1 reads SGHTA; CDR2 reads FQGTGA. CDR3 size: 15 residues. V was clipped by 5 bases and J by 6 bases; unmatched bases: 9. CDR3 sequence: CASSLDRESSGELFF. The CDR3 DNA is TGTGCCAGCAGCCTTGACAGGGAATCGTCCGGGGAGCTGTTTTTT. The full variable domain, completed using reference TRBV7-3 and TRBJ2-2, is GAGVSQTPSNKVTEKGKYVELRCDPISGHTALYWYRQSLGQGPEFLIYFQGTGAADDSGLPNDRFFAVRPEGSVSTLKIQRTERGDSAVYLCASSLDRESSGELFFGEGSRLTVL.

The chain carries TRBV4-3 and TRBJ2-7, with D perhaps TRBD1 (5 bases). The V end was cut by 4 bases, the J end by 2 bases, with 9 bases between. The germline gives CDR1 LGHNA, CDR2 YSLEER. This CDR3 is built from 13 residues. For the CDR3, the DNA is TGCGCCAGCAGCCTCGACAGACCCTACGAGCAGTACTTC. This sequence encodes CASSLDRPYEQYF.

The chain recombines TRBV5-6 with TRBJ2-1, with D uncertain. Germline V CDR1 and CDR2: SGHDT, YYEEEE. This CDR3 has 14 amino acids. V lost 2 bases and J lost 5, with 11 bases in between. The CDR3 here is CASSLPVTNNEQFF. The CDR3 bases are TGTGCCAGCAGCTTACCAGTTACGAACAATGAGCAGTTCTTC.

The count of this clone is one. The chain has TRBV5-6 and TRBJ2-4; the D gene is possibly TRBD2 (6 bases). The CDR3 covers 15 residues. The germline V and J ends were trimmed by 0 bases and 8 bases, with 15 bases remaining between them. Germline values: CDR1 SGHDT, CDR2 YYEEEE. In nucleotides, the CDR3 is TGTGCCAGCAGCTTGGCCTCAGGTACGGGGGACATTCAGTACTTC. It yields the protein CASSLASGTGDIQYF.

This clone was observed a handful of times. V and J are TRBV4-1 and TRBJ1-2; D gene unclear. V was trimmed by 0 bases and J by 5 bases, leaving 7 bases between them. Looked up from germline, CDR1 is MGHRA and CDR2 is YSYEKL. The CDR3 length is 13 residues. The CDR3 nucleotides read TGCGCCAGCAGCCAAGAAGGGCAGTATGGCTACACCTTC. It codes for CASSQEGQYGYTF.

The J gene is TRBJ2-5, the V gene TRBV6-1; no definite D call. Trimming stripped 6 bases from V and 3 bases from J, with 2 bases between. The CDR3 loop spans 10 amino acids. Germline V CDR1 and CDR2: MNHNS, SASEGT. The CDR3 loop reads CASSKETQYF. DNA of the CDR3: TGTGCCAGCAGCAAAGAGACCCAGTACTTC.

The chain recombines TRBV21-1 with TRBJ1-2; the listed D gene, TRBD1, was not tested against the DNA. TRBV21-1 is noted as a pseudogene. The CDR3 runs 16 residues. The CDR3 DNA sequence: TGTGCCAGCAGCGATACAAGGCGACAGAGTAACTATGGCTACACCTTC. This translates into CASSDTRRQSNYGYTF.

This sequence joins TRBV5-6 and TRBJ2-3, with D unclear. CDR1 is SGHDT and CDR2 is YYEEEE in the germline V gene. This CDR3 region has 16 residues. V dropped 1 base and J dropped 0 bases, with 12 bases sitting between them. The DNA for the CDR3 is TGTGCCAGCAGCTTGCTATCCTCTCCAAGCACAGATACGCAGTATTTT. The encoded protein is CASSLLSSPSTDTQYF.

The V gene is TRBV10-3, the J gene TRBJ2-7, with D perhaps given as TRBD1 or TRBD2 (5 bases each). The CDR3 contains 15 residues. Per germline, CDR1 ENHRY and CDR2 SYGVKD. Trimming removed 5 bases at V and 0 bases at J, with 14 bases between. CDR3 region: CAISRQSTSSYEQYF. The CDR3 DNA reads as TGTGCCATCAGTAGACAGAGCACTAGCTCCTACGAGCAGTACTTC.

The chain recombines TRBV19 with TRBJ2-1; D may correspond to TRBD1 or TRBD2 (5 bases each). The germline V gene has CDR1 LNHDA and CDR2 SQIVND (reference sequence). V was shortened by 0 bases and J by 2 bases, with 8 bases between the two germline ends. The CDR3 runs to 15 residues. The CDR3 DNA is TGTGCCAGTAGTATAGATGAGGGGACCTACAATGAGCAGTTCTTC. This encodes CASSIDEGTYNEQFF. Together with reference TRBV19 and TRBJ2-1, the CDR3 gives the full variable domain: DGGITQSPKYLFRKEGQNVTLSCEQNLNHDAMYWYRQDPGQGLRLIYYSQIVNDFQKGDIAEGYSVSREKKESFPLTVTSAQKNPTAFYLCASSIDEGTYNEQFFGPGTRLTVL.

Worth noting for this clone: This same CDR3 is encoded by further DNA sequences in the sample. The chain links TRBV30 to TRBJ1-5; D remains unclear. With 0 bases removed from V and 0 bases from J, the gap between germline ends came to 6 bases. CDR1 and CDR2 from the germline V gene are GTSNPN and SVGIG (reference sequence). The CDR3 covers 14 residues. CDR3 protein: CAWSVSHSNQPQHF. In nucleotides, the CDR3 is TGTGCCTGGAGTGTAAGCCATAGCAATCAGCCCCAGCATTTT. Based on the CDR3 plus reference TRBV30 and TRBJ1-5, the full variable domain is SQTIHQWPATLVQPVGSPLSLECTVEGTSNPNLYWYRQAAGRGLQLLFYSVGIGQISSEVPQNLSASRPQDRQFILSSKKLLLSDSGFYLCAWSVSHSNQPQHFGDGTRLSIL.

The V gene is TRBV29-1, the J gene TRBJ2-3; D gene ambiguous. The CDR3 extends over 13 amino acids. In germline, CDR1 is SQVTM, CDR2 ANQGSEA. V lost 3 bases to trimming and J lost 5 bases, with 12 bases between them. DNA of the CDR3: TGCAGCGTTGACACCTCTAACGAAGATACGCAGTATTTT. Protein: CSVDTSNEDTQYF.

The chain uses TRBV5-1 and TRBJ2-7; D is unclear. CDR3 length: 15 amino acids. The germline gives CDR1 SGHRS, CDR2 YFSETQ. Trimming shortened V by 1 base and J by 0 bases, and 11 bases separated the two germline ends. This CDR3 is CASSLTPGPSYEQYF. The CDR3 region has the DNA TGCGCCAGCAGCTTGACCCCTGGGCCCTCCTACGAGCAGTACTTC.

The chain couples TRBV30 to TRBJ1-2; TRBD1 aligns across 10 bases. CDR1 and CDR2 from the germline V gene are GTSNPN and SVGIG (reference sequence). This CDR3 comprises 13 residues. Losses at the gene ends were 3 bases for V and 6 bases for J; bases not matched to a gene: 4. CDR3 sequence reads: CAWSGGTGDGYTF. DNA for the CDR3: TGTGCCTGGAGCGGCGGGACAGGGGATGGCTACACCTTC. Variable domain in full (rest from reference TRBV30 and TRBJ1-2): SQTIHQWPATLVQPVGSPLSLECTVEGTSNPNLYWYRQAAGRGLQLLFYSVGIGQISSEVPQNLSASRPQDRQFILSSKKLLLSDSGFYLCAWSGGTGDGYTFGSGTRLTVV.

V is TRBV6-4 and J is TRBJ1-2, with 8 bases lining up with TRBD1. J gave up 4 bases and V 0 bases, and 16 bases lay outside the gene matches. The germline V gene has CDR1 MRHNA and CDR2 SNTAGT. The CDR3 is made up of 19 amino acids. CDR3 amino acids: CASSDSRSGRGLSGYGYTF. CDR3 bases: TGTGCCAGCAGTGACTCTCGGTCAGGCAGGGGGCTTTCGGGCTATGGCTACACCTTC.

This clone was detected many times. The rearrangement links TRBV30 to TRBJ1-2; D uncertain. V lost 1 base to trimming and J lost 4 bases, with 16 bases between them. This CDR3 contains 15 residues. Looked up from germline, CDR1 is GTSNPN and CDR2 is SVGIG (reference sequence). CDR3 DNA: TGTGCCTGGAGTGGCCATAACCAACTCGGCTATGGCTACACCTTC. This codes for CAWSGHNQLGYGYTF.

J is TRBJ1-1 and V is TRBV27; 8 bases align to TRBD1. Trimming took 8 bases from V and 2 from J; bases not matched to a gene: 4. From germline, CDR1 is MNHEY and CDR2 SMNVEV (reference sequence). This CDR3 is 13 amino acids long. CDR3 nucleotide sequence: TGTGCCAGCCATCAGGGGGCTAACACTGAAGCTTTCTTT. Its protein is CASHQGANTEAFF.

CDR3 DNA sequence: TGTGCCAGCAGCGTAGGATTTGGGGCTGCAGAGACCCAGTACTTC. Translated, it gives CASSVGFGAAETQYF. V gene TRBV9 combines with J gene TRBJ2-5; a possible D gene is TRBD1 (5 bases). Trimming cost V 0 bases and J 4 bases, with 13 bases left between them. The CDR3 is made up of 15 amino acids. CDR1 is SGDLS and CDR2 is YYNGEE in the germline V gene.

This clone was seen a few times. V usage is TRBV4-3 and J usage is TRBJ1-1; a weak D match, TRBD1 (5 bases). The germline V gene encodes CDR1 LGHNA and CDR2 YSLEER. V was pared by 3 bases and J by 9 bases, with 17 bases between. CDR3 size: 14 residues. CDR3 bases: TGCGCCAGCAGCCAGGCAGTCCTTGGGGCTCAAGCTTTCTTT. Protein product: CASSQAVLGAQAFF.

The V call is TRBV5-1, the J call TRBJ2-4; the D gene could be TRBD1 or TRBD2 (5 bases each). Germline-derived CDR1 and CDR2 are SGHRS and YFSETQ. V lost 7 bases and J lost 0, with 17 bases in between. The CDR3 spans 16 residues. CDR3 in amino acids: CASRTGTQLAKNIQYF. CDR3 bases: TGCGCCAGCCGAACCGGGACGCAACTAGCCAAAAACATTCAGTACTTC.

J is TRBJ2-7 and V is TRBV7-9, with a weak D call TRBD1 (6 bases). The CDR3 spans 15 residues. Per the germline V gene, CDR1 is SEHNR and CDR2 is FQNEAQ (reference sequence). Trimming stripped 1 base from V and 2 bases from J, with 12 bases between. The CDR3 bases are TGTGCCAGCAGCTTAGTACAGGGACGGGCCTACGAGCAGTACTTC. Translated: CASSLVQGRAYEQYF. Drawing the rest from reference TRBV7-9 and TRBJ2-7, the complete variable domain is DTGVSQNPRHKITKRGQNVTFRCDPISEHNRLYWYRQTLGQGPEFLTYFQNEAQLEKSRLLSDRFSAERPKGSFSTLEIQRTEQGDSAMYLCASSLVQGRAYEQYFGPGTRLTVT.

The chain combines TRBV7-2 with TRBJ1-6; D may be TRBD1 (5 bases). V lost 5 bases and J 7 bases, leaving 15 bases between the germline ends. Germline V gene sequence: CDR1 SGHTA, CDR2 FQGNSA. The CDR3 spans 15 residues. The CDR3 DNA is TGTGCCAGCAGCCCCCCGGGACGGCCAAATTCACCCCTCCACTTT. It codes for CASSPPGRPNSPLHF.

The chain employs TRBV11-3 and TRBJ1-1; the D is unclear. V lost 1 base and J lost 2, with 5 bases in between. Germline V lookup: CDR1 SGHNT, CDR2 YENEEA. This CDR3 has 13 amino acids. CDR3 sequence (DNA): TGTGCCAGCAGCTTAGCCGGAAACACTGAAGCTTTCTTT. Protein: CASSLAGNTEAFF. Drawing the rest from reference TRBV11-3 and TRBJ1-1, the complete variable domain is EAGVVQSPRYKIIEKKQPVAFWCNPISGHNTLYWYLQNLGQGPELLIRYENEEAVDDSQLPKDRFSAERLKGVDSTLKIQPAELGDSAVYLCASSLAGNTEAFFGQGTRLTVV.